The 28 T cell receptor beta chains given below trace back to one sample, sequenced in a study of circulating CD8 cells and anti-PD-1 response in melanoma. TCR libraries were prepared from around 15 ng of total RNA with the QIAseq Immune Repertoire TCR panel. TCRdb passed the reads through MiXCR, listing each CDR3 protein once. The sample lists about 490 distinct CDR3 sequences, approximately 11% occurring once. From live CD3+CD8+TCRalphabeta+ cells, four PD-1 and/or TIGIT subsets were sorted. Sequences were derived from CD8+ T cells from PBMCs, sampled at baseline or after one month of anti-PD-1 therapy (not recorded which). The receptors were gathered from a human donor with melanoma.

Within the sample, this clonotype is large. The CDR3 here is CASSGPNKEYNEQFF. The DNA of the CDR3 is TGTGCCAGTTCCGGACCAAACAAAGAGTACAATGAGCAGTTCTTC. The chain employs TRBV27 and TRBJ2-1; no clear D. V was cut by 9 bases and J by 4 bases, with 19 bases left in between. Germline CDR1 and CDR2: MNHEY and SMNVEV (reference sequence). This CDR3 is built from 15 residues.

Within the sample, this clonotype is large. The chain links TRBV6-2 or TRBV6-3 to TRBJ2-1, with 7 positions matching TRBD2. The CDR3 has 16 residues. Unmatched junction bases numbered 11, after V lost 5 bases and J lost 4 bases. Looked up from germline, CDR1 is MNHEY and CDR2 is SVGEGT. For the CDR3, the DNA is TGTGCCAGCAGTGGACGACTGGCTAGCGGTTACAATGAGCAGTTCTTC. Residues: CASSGRLASGYNEQFF.

The chain combines TRBV28 with TRBJ1-1, with D hard to call. CDR1 and CDR2 (germline): MDHEN, SYDVKM. This CDR3 is built from 13 residues. The V and J ends lost 3 bases and 4 bases respectively, with 9 bases between them. The CDR3 is CASSLIDTTEAFF. As DNA, the CDR3 is TGTGCCAGCAGTTTGATCGACACCACTGAAGCTTTCTTT.

This clonotype came up a few times. The chain carries TRBV2 and TRBJ2-7; 7 bases are shared with TRBD1. CDR1 and CDR2 (germline): SNHLY, FYNNEI. Trimming took 6 bases from V and 0 from J; bases not matched to a gene: 17. The CDR3 runs 18 residues. The chain's CDR3 is CASRPVISTGDDSYEQYF. The CDR3 bases are TGTGCCAGCAGGCCAGTAATCTCTACAGGGGACGACTCCTACGAGCAGTACTTC.

This clonotype qualifies as medium-sized. The rearrangement uses TRBV7-2 and TRBJ2-5; a possible D gene is TRBD1 (5 bases). The V end lost 1 base, the J end lost 5 bases, and 8 bases lay between the germline ends. The germline V gene encodes CDR1 SGHTA and CDR2 FQGNSA. The CDR3 consists of 13 residues. The CDR3 loop is CASSLVGLETQYF. The CDR3 bases are TGTGCCAGCAGCTTAGTGGGGCTGGAGACCCAGTACTTC.

In its sample, this clonotype is large. The chain carries TRBV28 and TRBJ1-5, with D possibly being TRBD1 (5 bases). The germline V gene encodes CDR1 MDHEN and CDR2 SYDVKM. Deletions cut 5 bases from V and 2 bases from J, with 10 bases between. The length of the CDR3 is 14 residues. CDR3 sequence (DNA): TGTGCCAGCAGTCGGGGCCGCGGCAATCAGCCCCAGCATTTT. It yields the protein CASSRGRGNQPQHF.

By sample share, this clonotype is large. J is TRBJ2-3 and V is TRBV2; a possible D gene is TRBD2 (6 bases). The CDR3 is 15 residues long. Trimming removed 3 bases from V and 0 bases from J, with 10 bases in between. Germline CDR1 reads SNHLY; CDR2 reads FYNNEI. CDR3 DNA: TGTGCCAGCAGTGACGGGGGTTCTAGCACAGATACGCAGTATTTT. Amino acids: CASSDGGSSTDTQYF.

By sample fraction, this clonotype is large. The rearrangement uses TRBV28 and TRBJ2-6; D unresolved. V lost 2 bases, J lost 0 bases, and 11 bases lay in between. This CDR3 contains 17 residues. Germline V CDR1 and CDR2: MDHEN, SYDVKM. The CDR3 spells CASSLRRPFSGANVLTF. The CDR3 DNA reads as TGTGCCAGCAGTTTAAGACGGCCATTCTCTGGGGCCAACGTCCTGACTTTC.

This clonotype is labeled medium-sized. An end of the junction does not agree with germline; a read error may underlie this. This chain joins TRBV7-3 and TRBJ2-4; no clear D gene. There are 13 residues in the CDR3. Germline V gives CDR1 SGHTA, CDR2 FQGTGA. The CDR3: CASSDGGKDIQYF. The CDR3 DNA reads as TGTGCCAGCAGCGACGGTGGCAAAGACATTCAGTACTTC.

In its sample, this clonotype is hyperexpanded. V and J are TRBV9 and TRBJ1-1; D is unclear. V lost 0 bases and J lost 0, with 9 bases in between. The CDR3 has 15 amino acids. Looked up from germline, CDR1 is SGDLS and CDR2 is YYNGEE. The chain's CDR3 is CASSVAPKMNTEAFF. CDR3 nucleotide sequence: TGTGCCAGCAGCGTAGCCCCAAAGATGAACACTGAAGCTTTCTTT.

This clonotype is termed medium-sized. V usage is TRBV27 and J usage is TRBJ2-7, with D possibly matching TRBD2 (6 bases). V was trimmed by 0 bases and J by 0 bases, leaving 9 bases between them. Germline V gene data show CDR1 as MNHEY and CDR2 as SMNVEV (reference sequence). This CDR3 spans 15 amino acids. This CDR3 reads CASSLSTAGSYEQYF. The CDR3 DNA is TGTGCCAGCAGTTTATCGACAGCGGGCTCCTACGAGCAGTACTTC.

This clonotype is hyperexpanded by share. The V gene is TRBV28, the J gene TRBJ2-7, with 10 bases identical to TRBD2. Losses at the gene ends were 2 bases for V and 2 bases for J; bases not matched to a gene: 0. In germline, CDR1 is MDHEN, CDR2 SYDVKM. The CDR3 is 14 residues long. The CDR3 loop is CASSLLAGAYEQYF. DNA for the CDR3: TGTGCCAGCAGTTTACTAGCGGGAGCCTACGAGCAGTACTTC.

This clonotype is classed as large (0.1 to 1%). The rearrangement links TRBV4-2 to TRBJ2-5; the match to TRBD2 covers 14 bases. This CDR3 comprises 18 residues. From germline, CDR1 is LGHNA and CDR2 YNFKEQ. V lost 4 bases and J lost 5; bases outside the gene matches: 12. CDR3 nucleotides: TGTGCCAGCAGCCCCTCCTGGGGGACTAGCGGGAGTCTGGAGACCCAGTACTTC. Translated: CASSPSWGTSGSLETQYF.

This clonotype was counted only a few times. DNA for the CDR3: TGTGCCAGCAGTTTTGTTCCCGCCCGGGACAGTGCGTTTGCTACGCAGTATTTT. Translation gives CASSFVPARDSAFATQYF. The chain carries TRBV28 and TRBJ2-3; 7 nucleotides agree with TRBD1. Germline-derived CDR1 and CDR2 are MDHEN and SYDVKM. The length of the CDR3 is 18 residues. V dropped 3 bases and J dropped 8; count of bases not matched to a gene: 20.

This clonotype is medium-sized (0.01 to 0.1%) in the sample. The DNA for the CDR3 is TGTGCCAGCAGTTTATCGGGGGCTAGCGGTCTTCGCAATGAGCAGTTCTTC. This codes for CASSLSGASGLRNEQFF. The gene calls are TRBV27 and TRBJ2-1, with D perhaps matching TRBD2 (7 bases). Germline CDR1 and CDR2: MNHEY and SMNVEV (reference sequence). V lost 0 bases and J 6 bases, leaving 18 bases between the germline ends. The CDR3 contains 17 residues.

The V call is TRBV28, the J call TRBJ2-1; 10 bases match TRBD2. The CDR3 sequence is 14 residues long. V trimming: 2 bases; J trimming: 8 bases; junction bases outside the gene matches: 3. The germline gives CDR1 MDHEN, CDR2 SYDVKM. The CDR3 DNA sequence: TGTGCCAGCAGTTTACTAGCGGGAGCCTATGAGCAGTTCTTC. It is translated as CASSLLAGAYEQFF.

This clonotype rates as medium-sized. The CDR3 sequence is CAGHTGELFF. The CDR3, as DNA: TGTGCCGGCCACACCGGGGAGCTGTTTTTT. The chain links TRBV28 to TRBJ2-2, with D unresolved. The ends were cut back, 11 bases at V and 3 bases at J, with 4 bases in the middle. CDR3 size: 10 residues. The germline gives CDR1 MDHEN, CDR2 SYDVKM.

This clonotype ranks as medium-sized. V is TRBV28 and J is TRBJ2-1; 9 bases align to TRBD2. Germline V CDR1 and CDR2: MDHEN, SYDVKM. V shed 5 bases, J shed 3 bases, and the junction held 11 bases outside the gene matches. The CDR3 sequence is 17 residues long. This chain's CDR3 is CASSTIKREVLYNEQFF. CDR3 bases: TGTGCCAGCAGTACCATTAAGCGGGAGGTACTCTACAATGAGCAGTTCTTC.

This chain links TRBV18 with TRBJ1-1; TRBD1 is a possible D gene (5 bases). CDR3 length: 15 amino acids. In germline, CDR1 is KGHSH, CDR2 LQKENI. V dropped 3 bases and J dropped 4 bases, with 15 bases sitting between them. The CDR3 DNA reads as TGTGCCAGCTCACCGGCAGGGTACGGGGTCACTGAAGCTTTCTTT. Its translation: CASSPAGYGVTEAFF.

This clonotype is deemed medium-sized (0.01 to 0.1%). This rearrangement joins TRBV4-2 to TRBJ2-7; 9 nucleotides line up with TRBD2. V dropped 4 bases and J dropped 4; count of bases not matched to a gene: 11. This CDR3 has 16 amino acids. The germline V gene encodes CDR1 LGHNA and CDR2 YNFKEQ. This CDR3 is CASSPRGSGSFYEQYF. CDR3 sequence (DNA): TGTGCCAGCAGCCCCCGGGGTAGCGGGAGTTTTTACGAGCAGTACTTC.

This clonotype is classed as medium-sized. J is TRBJ2-4 and V is TRBV29-1; the D is unclear. Trimming took off 1 base at V and 6 bases at J, with 16 bases between the two ends. Germline V CDR1 and CDR2: SQVTM, ANQGSEA. This CDR3 comprises 15 residues. For the CDR3, the DNA is TGCAGCGTTGAAGCCCCCGACCGCGATGGAAACATTCAGTACTTC. Amino acid sequence: CSVEAPDRDGNIQYF.

This clonotype is categorized as medium-sized (0.01 to 0.1%). CDR3 residues: CASIPRNTEAFF. The CDR3 coding sequence is TGTGCCAGCATACCCAGGAACACTGAAGCTTTCTTT. The gene calls are TRBV2 and TRBJ1-1; no clear D gene. Trimming shortened V by 7 bases and J by 1 base, and 7 bases separated the two germline ends. The germline V gene encodes CDR1 SNHLY and CDR2 FYNNEI. The CDR3 totals 12 residues.

By its share, this clonotype is medium-sized. This chain uses TRBV24-1 with TRBJ2-1, with 10 bases aligning to TRBD2. Germline-derived CDR1 and CDR2 are KGHDR and SFDVKD. Unmatched junction bases numbered 8, after V lost 5 bases and J lost 8 bases. The CDR3 totals 15 residues. The CDR3 sequence is CATSGPSGSFDEQFF. As DNA, the CDR3 is TGTGCCACCAGTGGGCCTAGCGGGAGTTTTGATGAGCAGTTCTTC.

In this sample, this clonotype turned up a few times. The chain couples TRBV7-9 to TRBJ1-4, with a tentative D call TRBD1 (5 bases). Germline V CDR1 and CDR2: SEHNR, FQNEAQ (reference sequence). The CDR3 runs to 16 residues. Deletions cut 5 bases from V and 4 bases from J, with 17 bases between. DNA for the CDR3: TGTGCCAGCAGCGCCCAGGGTGCGGGCGTTAATGAAAAACTGTTTTTT. Its protein is CASSAQGAGVNEKLFF.

Relative to its sample, this clonotype is hyperexpanded. V and J are TRBV24-1 and TRBJ2-2, with 9 bases lining up with TRBD1. V lost 9 bases, J lost 0 bases, and 16 bases stayed unmatched. CDR1 is KGHDR and CDR2 is SFDVKD in the germline V gene. The CDR3 spans 19 residues. The DNA of the CDR3 is TGTGCCACCTCGTCCATCGGGACAGGGACTATGACGAACACCGGGGAGCTGTTTTTT. Its protein product is CATSSIGTGTMTNTGELFF.

This clonotype is labeled medium-sized. CDR3 in DNA: TGTGCCACCGGGGCCCTTACATACAATGAGCAGTTCTTC. It specifies CATGALTYNEQFF. V usage is TRBV19 and J usage is TRBJ2-1; possibly TRBD1 or TRBD2 for D (5 bases each). Per the germline V gene, CDR1 is LNHDA and CDR2 is SQIVND (reference sequence). This CDR3 region has 13 residues. V lost 10 bases, J lost 4 bases, and 14 bases lay in between.

V usage is TRBV10-3 and J usage is TRBJ2-7; D unclear. Trimming stripped 6 bases from V and 2 bases from J, with 14 bases between. Germline values: CDR1 ENHRY, CDR2 SYGVKD. The CDR3 has 14 residues. The CDR3 DNA sequence: TGTGCCATCAGACCAGAAGAGGCCACCTACGAGCAGTACTTC. Translated: CAIRPEEATYEQYF.

By share of the sample, this clonotype is large. This chain uses TRBV2 with TRBJ2-5; a weak D match, TRBD1 (6 bases). Germline-derived CDR1 and CDR2 are SNHLY and FYNNEI. Between the trimmed V and J ends, which lost 1 base and 1 base, there was a span of 10 bases. CDR3 size: 15 residues. The CDR3 DNA sequence: TGTGCCAGCAGTGAAGACCAGGGGAGCCAAGAGACCCAGTACTTC. Protein: CASSEDQGSQETQYF.